This entry describes one T cell receptor beta chain. Germline CDR1 LNHDA, CDR2 SQIVND (reference sequence). Trimming took 2 bases from V and 8 from J, leaving 15 bases between them. This CDR3 region has 14 residues. The data belong to a study of blood T cell dynamics during melanoma immunotherapy. Time point given: week 3, after first cycle of checkpoint inhibitor. Samples come from before therapy and from week 3 after the first blockade cycle. Libraries were prepared by immunoSEQ multiplex PCR; TCRdb keeps only in-frame clonotypes and omits some of them. The data hold some 8,200 clones, with approximately 90% observed a single time.

The material sequenced was blood, taken from a patient treated with checkpoint blockade. This chain links TRBV19 with TRBJ1-2; D not certain. The TCR sequence derives from a human donor with melanoma. This CDR3 reads CASSIIAPPVGYTF. The CDR3 nucleotides read TGTGCCAGTAGTATAATTGCCCCACCGGTAGGCTACACCTTC.